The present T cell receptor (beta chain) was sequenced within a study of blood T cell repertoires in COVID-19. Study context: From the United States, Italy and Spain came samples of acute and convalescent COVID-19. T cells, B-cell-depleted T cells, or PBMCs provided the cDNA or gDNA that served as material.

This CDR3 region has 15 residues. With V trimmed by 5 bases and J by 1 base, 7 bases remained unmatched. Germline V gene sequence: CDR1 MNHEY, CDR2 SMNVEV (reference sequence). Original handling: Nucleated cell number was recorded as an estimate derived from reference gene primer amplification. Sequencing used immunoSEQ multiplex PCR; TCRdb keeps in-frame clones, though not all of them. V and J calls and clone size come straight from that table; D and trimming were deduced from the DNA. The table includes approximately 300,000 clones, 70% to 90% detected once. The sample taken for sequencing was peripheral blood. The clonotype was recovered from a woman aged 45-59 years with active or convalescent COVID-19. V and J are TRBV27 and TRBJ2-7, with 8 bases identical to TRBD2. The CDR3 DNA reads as TGTGCCAGCAGTATAGTTACTAGCGGTTCCTACGAGCAGTACTTC. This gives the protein CASSIVTSGSYEQYF.